The 30 T cell receptor beta chains below come from one sample, sequenced in a study of response to subunit inactivated influenza vaccine. In TCRdb, the RT-PCR reads were re-called with MiXCR into one record per CDR3 protein. The table lists around 760,000 distinct CDR3 sequences, 14% of them singletons. The sequencing used PBMCs from blood, collected roughly 2 weeks before vaccination. Every receptor here comes from a middle-aged man who received an inactivated influenza vaccine.

This clonotype was recorded a few times. The gene calls are TRBV28 and TRBJ2-1; TRBD2 might be the D (6 bases). V gave up 5 bases and J gave up 1 base, with 18 bases separating them. CDR1 and CDR2 (germline): MDHEN, SYDVKM. This CDR3 has 17 amino acids. CDR3 bases: TGTGCCAGCAGTCCCCCAGCAGGACTAAAATCCTACAATGAGCAGTTCTTC. Its translation: CASSPPAGLKSYNEQFF.

The chain recombines TRBV24-1 with TRBJ2-1; TRBD1 aligns across 8 bases. CDR3 length equals 17 residues. The trim removed 3 bases at V and 4 bases at J, leaving 10 bases unmatched. Looked up from germline, CDR1 is KGHDR and CDR2 is SFDVKD. The CDR3 loop is CATSDIPLDRAYNEQFF. The CDR3 coding sequence is TGTGCCACCAGTGATATCCCTCTGGACAGGGCATACAATGAGCAGTTCTTC.

This clonotype showed up many times. The chain carries TRBV12-3 or TRBV12-4 and TRBJ2-1; 10 bases agree with TRBD2. The CDR3 runs 14 residues. V lost 6 bases to trimming and J lost 5 bases; unmatched junction nucleotides: 4. The CDR3 is CASSTSGVNNEQFF. CDR3 sequence (DNA): TGTGCCAGCAGCACTAGCGGGGTAAACAATGAGCAGTTCTTC.

The chain joins TRBV18 to TRBJ2-6, with TRBD1 matching 10 bases. Germline CDR1 reads KGHSH; CDR2 reads LQKENI. V shed 3 bases and J 0 bases; nucleotides not matched to a gene: 5. CDR3 size: 18 residues. The CDR3 nucleotides are TGTGCCAGCTCACCTCCGGGACAGGGGCTCTCTGGGGCCAACGTCCTGACTTTC. Its translation is CASSPPGQGLSGANVLTF.

In this sample, this clonotype turned up a few times. The chain uses TRBV20-1 and TRBJ2-5; TRBD1 matches 7 bases. The CDR3 loop spans 13 amino acids. Trimming took 6 bases from V and 2 from J; bases not matched to a gene: 6. CDR1 is DFQATT, CDR2 SNEGSKA, per germline (reference sequence). CDR3 sequence (DNA): TGCAGTGCACCCAGGACAGGACAAGAGACCCAGTACTTC. Residues: CSAPRTGQETQYF.

CDR3 sequence reads: CASSPDRGRWSDTQYF. The CDR3 DNA reads TGTGCCAGCAGTCCCGACAGGGGGAGGTGGTCAGATACGCAGTATTTT. The chain carries TRBV12-3 or TRBV12-4 and TRBJ2-3; TRBD1 agrees at 9 bases. Trimming took 5 bases from V and 4 from J; bases not matched to a gene: 10. The CDR3 has 16 amino acids.

This clonotype has only a few counts. The chain recombines TRBV20-1 with TRBJ1-6; D remains ambiguous. Per the germline V gene, CDR1 is DFQATT and CDR2 is SNEGSKA (reference sequence). CDR3 length: 13 amino acids. Trimming shortened V by 0 bases and J by 10 bases, and 10 bases separated the two germline ends. As DNA, the CDR3 is TGCAGTGCTAGAGACTCTGCCGGGTCACCCCTCCACTTT. Amino acid sequence: CSARDSAGSPLHF.

About this clonotype itself: The junction departs from germline at one end; a sequencing error may be responsible. This chain uses TRBV6-2 or TRBV6-3 with TRBJ2-7, with D perhaps TRBD1 or TRBD2 (5 bases each). The CDR3 covers 14 residues. CDR1 is MNHEY, CDR2 SVGEGT, per germline. Here the CDR3 reads CASSRDPGPYGQYF. DNA of the CDR3: TGTGCCAGCAGCCGGGACCCTGGACCCTACGGGCAGTACTTC.

The chain carries TRBV7-6 and TRBJ2-5; D is ambiguous. This CDR3 has 13 residues. Germline loops: CDR1 SGHVS, CDR2 FNYEAQ. V was trimmed by 5 bases and J by 3 bases, leaving 10 bases between them. CDR3: CASSTLVKETQYF. CDR3 nucleotides: TGTGCCAGCAGCACATTAGTAAAAGAGACCCAGTACTTC. Based on the CDR3 plus reference TRBV7-6 and TRBJ2-5, the full variable domain is GAGVSQSPRYKVTKRGQDVALRCDPISGHVSLYWYRQALGQGPEFLTYFNYEAQQDKSGLPNDRFSAERPEGSISTLTIQRTEQRDSAMYRCASSTLVKETQYFGPGTRLLVL.

This sequence joins TRBV2 and TRBJ1-2, with D perhaps matching TRBD1 (5 bases). Trimming left V 3 bases short and J 5 bases short, with 13 bases between. The CDR3 totals 14 residues. Germline CDR1 is SNHLY and CDR2 is FYNNEI. CDR3 protein: CASSDTGGLYGYTF. In DNA form, the CDR3 reads TGTGCCAGCAGTGATACAGGAGGACTATATGGCTACACCTTC.

This clonotype was observed a handful of times. This chain joins TRBV10-2 and TRBJ2-1; TRBD2 agrees at 12 bases. Germline V gene data show CDR1 as WSHSY and CDR2 as SAAADI. The junction had 6 bases not matched to a gene; V was cut back by 3 bases and J by 6 bases. The CDR3 runs 16 residues. Here the CDR3 DNA reads TGCGCCAGCAGTGAAACTAGCGGGGGGATAGGCAATGAGCAGTTCTTC. Protein product: CASSETSGGIGNEQFF.

This chain uses TRBV7-2 with TRBJ2-3; D is ambiguous. Trimming removed 7 bases at V and 0 bases at J, with 11 bases between. Germline CDR1 reads SGHTA; CDR2 reads FQGNSA. The CDR3 is 14 amino acids. The CDR3 coding sequence is TGTGCCAGCAAAAGACAATCTAGCACAGATACGCAGTATTTT. Translating it yields CASKRQSSTDTQYF.

The chain joins TRBV10-2 to TRBJ2-7; D is uncertain. The germline V gene encodes CDR1 WSHSY and CDR2 SAAADI. Trimming cost V 6 bases and J 2 bases, with 11 bases left between them. The CDR3 is made up of 13 amino acids. The DNA for the CDR3 is TGCGCCAGCAGAGATACTGGACCCTACGAGCAGTACTTC. Its translation is CASRDTGPYEQYF.

This clonotype turned up a few times. V and J are TRBV6-2 or TRBV6-3 and TRBJ2-1; D is possibly TRBD1 or TRBD2 (6 bases each). The CDR3 spans 15 residues. Germline V CDR1 and CDR2: MNHEY, SVGEGT. Trimming removed 6 bases at V and 5 bases at J, with 17 bases between. The CDR3 here is CASRRRGVRHNEQFF. The DNA of the CDR3 is TGTGCCAGCAGGAGGAGGGGGGTGCGACACAATGAGCAGTTCTTC.

This clonotype was seen ten or more times. The V gene is TRBV15, the J gene TRBJ2-7; 13 bases align to TRBD2. V lost 0 bases to trimming and J lost 3 bases; unmatched junction nucleotides: 5. The CDR3 spans 17 residues. Germline CDR1 LNHNV, CDR2 YYDKDF (reference sequence). CDR3 in DNA: TGTGCCACCAGCAGAGATCAGGGACTAGCGGGAAACTACGAGCAGTACTTC. Its protein is CATSRDQGLAGNYEQYF.

The chain recombines TRBV7-8 with TRBJ2-1; no definite D call. Germline lookup yields CDR1 SGHVS and CDR2 FQNEAQ. V was shortened by 2 bases and J by 0 bases, with 14 bases between the two germline ends. The CDR3 sequence is 17 residues long. The CDR3, as DNA: TGTGCCAGCAGCTTACTCCTTATGAGCGCCTCCTACAATGAGCAGTTCTTC. Its translation is CASSLLLMSASYNEQFF.

This clonotype was observed a few times. The chain employs TRBV7-9 and TRBJ1-6; D not certain. CDR3 length equals 14 residues. Looked up from germline, CDR1 is SEHNR and CDR2 is FQNEAQ (reference sequence). The V gene lost 5 bases and the J gene lost 5 bases, with 10 bases spanning the gap. CDR3 nucleotide sequence: TGTGCCAGCAGCAACCAAGCGGATAATTCACCCCTCCACTTT. Its translation: CASSNQADNSPLHF. Supplemented by reference TRBV7-9 and TRBJ1-6, the full variable domain reads DTGVSQNPRHKITKRGQNVTFRCDPISEHNRLYWYRQTLGQGPEFLTYFQNEAQLEKSRLLSDRFSAERPKGSFSTLEIQRTEQGDSAMYLCASSNQADNSPLHFGNGTRLTVT.

This clonotype was picked up a small number of times. V is TRBV20-1 and J is TRBJ2-1; D tentatively reads TRBD1 or TRBD2 (5 bases each). The CDR3 is made up of 20 amino acids. The V gene's germline CDR1 is DFQATT and CDR2 SNEGSKA (reference sequence). Trimming took 5 bases from V and 0 from J, leaving 29 bases between them. Written as DNA, the CDR3 is TGCAGTGCTCGAGGGGTCCTAGCTCTTAGTATGAAGATCTCCTACAATGAGCAGTTCTTC. It is translated as CSARGVLALSMKISYNEQFF.

This chain connects TRBV19 to TRBJ1-5; D is ambiguous. Germline V gives CDR1 LNHDA, CDR2 SQIVND (reference sequence). The CDR3 has 14 amino acids. V lost 3 bases and J 2 bases, leaving 8 bases between the germline ends. The CDR3 coding sequence is TGTGCCAGTAGTATGGGTCCAGGCAATCAGCCCCAGCATTTT. Translation: CASSMGPGNQPQHF.

V and J are TRBV14 and TRBJ2-7, with D perhaps given as TRBD1 or TRBD2 (5 bases each). The CDR3 has 13 residues. V lost 1 base, J lost 8 bases, and 12 bases lay in between. CDR1 is SGHDN, CDR2 FVKESK, per germline. For the CDR3, the DNA is TGTGCCAGCAGCCAAGCCCTCTGGGGGAAGCAGTACTTC. Protein sequence: CASSQALWGKQYF.

The chain combines TRBV15 with TRBJ2-7; D remains ambiguous. Germline V CDR1 and CDR2: LNHNV, YYDKDF (reference sequence). Trimming shortened V by 5 bases and J by 5 bases, and 13 bases separated the two germline ends. The length of the CDR3 is 13 residues. CDR3 nucleotides: TGTGCCACCAGCTGGCAACGAAACCACGAGCAGTACTTC. Translation gives CATSWQRNHEQYF.

The table lists this clonotype with a few counts. V is TRBV6-5 and J is TRBJ2-7; 8 bases align to TRBD2. This CDR3 spans 15 amino acids. Germline loops: CDR1 MNHEY, CDR2 SVGAGI. V lost 4 bases, J lost 0 bases, and 5 bases stayed unmatched. CDR3 sequence (DNA): TGTGCCAGCAGTTCCCCCGGGACTAGCTCCTACGAGCAGTACTTC. It specifies CASSSPGTSSYEQYF.

This clonotype came up a few times. This chain uses TRBV4-1 with TRBJ1-1; the match to TRBD1 covers 9 bases. Germline V gene lookup returns CDR1 MGHRA and CDR2 YSYEKL. The CDR3 covers 17 residues. Losses at the gene ends were 3 bases for V and 5 bases for J; bases not matched to a gene: 13. The CDR3 is CASSHWTGVNRGTEAFF. In DNA, the CDR3 is TGCGCCAGCAGCCACTGGACAGGGGTAAATCGCGGGACTGAAGCTTTCTTT.

The table lists this clonotype with many counts. The V call is TRBV5-5, the J call TRBJ2-3, with a possible D match to TRBD2 (5 bases). The germline V gene has CDR1 SGHKS and CDR2 YYEKEE (reference sequence). V lost 4 bases to trimming and J lost 3 bases, with 12 bases between them. This CDR3 has 14 amino acids. The CDR3: CASSPLQRTDTQYF. The DNA for the CDR3 is TGTGCCAGCAGCCCTCTCCAGCGGACAGATACGCAGTATTTT.

This clonotype was observed a few times. V gene TRBV3-1 combines with J gene TRBJ2-5; 7 positions agree with TRBD1. The V gene's germline CDR1 is LGHDT and CDR2 YNNKEL (reference sequence). V shed 2 bases and J 3 bases; nucleotides not matched to a gene: 6. The CDR3 is 15 amino acids. The CDR3 loop reads CASSQLGQEEETQYF. CDR3 sequence (DNA): TGTGCCAGCAGCCAACTTGGACAGGAGGAAGAGACCCAGTACTTC.

This clonotype is a singleton in its sample. The chain combines TRBV7-6 with TRBJ2-7; 8 positions match TRBD1. The length of the CDR3 is 13 residues. Germline-derived CDR1 and CDR2 are SGHVS and FNYEAQ. Unmatched junction bases numbered 9, after V lost 5 bases and J lost 9 bases. CDR3: CASSLAGTGRQYF. CDR3 DNA: TGTGCCAGCAGCCTGGCCGGGACAGGACGGCAGTACTTC.

This clonotype has ten or more counts. The genes are TRBV20-1 and TRBJ2-1; no clear D. Trimming shortened V by 3 bases and J by 7 bases, and 7 bases separated the two germline ends. The V gene's germline CDR1 is DFQATT and CDR2 SNEGSKA (reference sequence). The CDR3 loop spans 11 amino acids. The CDR3 is CSASLGNEQFF. CDR3 in DNA: TGCAGTGCTAGTTTGGGAAATGAGCAGTTCTTC.

This clonotype turned up a few times. The V and J genes are TRBV14 and TRBJ2-3; the D gene is possibly TRBD2 (6 bases). Trimming pared 4 bases from V and 6 bases from J, leaving 14 bases between. The germline V gene has CDR1 SGHDN and CDR2 FVKESK. The CDR3 extends over 14 amino acids. DNA for the CDR3: TGTGCCAGCAGCCGGGACTCCGGTCTGGATACGCAGTATTTT. Its protein is CASSRDSGLDTQYF.

The rearrangement uses TRBV20-1 and TRBJ2-3; no clear D. The CDR3 has 15 residues. Germline CDR1 and CDR2: DFQATT and SNEGSKA (reference sequence). V was pared by 1 base and J by 4 bases, with 15 bases between. The CDR3 coding sequence is TGCAGTGCTAGAGCAGGAGCGTCAAGTTCAGATACGCAGTATTTT. Translation: CSARAGASSSDTQYF.

This rearrangement joins TRBV20-1 to TRBJ2-1; 10 nucleotides agree with TRBD2. Germline CDR1 DFQATT, CDR2 SNEGSKA (reference sequence). The CDR3 is 15 residues long. V gave up 1 base and J gave up 5 bases; unmatched junction bases: 5. The CDR3 reads CSARVGTSANNEQFF. The CDR3 nucleotides are TGCAGTGCTAGAGTGGGGACTAGCGCAAACAATGAGCAGTTCTTC.